Below are 30 T cell receptor beta chains sequenced from a single sample in a study of T cell changes during pregnancy in multiple sclerosis. Sequencing was performed with immunoSEQ multiplex PCR; in TCRdb, only in-frame clones are kept and a portion is missing. Here the sample spans around 45,000 clones, 92% being singletons. The sample in question was CD4+ T cells from peripheral blood mononuclear cells, obtained in the third trimester of pregnancy. These receptors were taken from a female donor with multiple sclerosis, enrolled in a pregnancy study.

The genes are TRBV28 and TRBJ1-5; the D gene is possibly TRBD1 (5 bases). The CDR3 has 15 residues. The germline V gene encodes CDR1 MDHEN and CDR2 SYDVKM. With 3 bases removed from V and 6 bases from J, the gap between germline ends came to 15 bases. Here the CDR3 reads CASSFLMGGTQPQHF. CDR3 nucleotide sequence: TGTGCCAGCAGTTTTCTCATGGGGGGAACTCAGCCCCAGCATTTT.

This chain connects TRBV7-2 to TRBJ2-5; the match to TRBD2 covers 10 bases. Germline V gene sequence: CDR1 SGHTA, CDR2 FQGNSA. Trimming removed 0 bases from V and 5 bases from J; junction bases left unmatched: 6. The CDR3 spans 16 residues. CDR3 loop: CASSLALAGAGETQYF. The DNA of the CDR3 is TGTGCCAGCAGCTTAGCTCTAGCGGGAGCTGGGGAGACCCAGTACTTC.

This clone appeared a few times. This chain joins TRBV27 and TRBJ2-2; 10 bases align to TRBD2. V lost 6 bases to trimming and J lost 4 bases; unmatched junction nucleotides: 14. Looked up from germline, CDR1 is MNHEY and CDR2 is SMNVEV (reference sequence). This CDR3 is built from 18 residues. CDR3 sequence reads: CASSPGSGRAFGTGELFF. CDR3 DNA: TGTGCCAGCAGCCCAGGGAGCGGGAGGGCCTTCGGCACCGGGGAGCTGTTTTTT.

The genes are TRBV5-1 and TRBJ2-3; 11 bases fit TRBD2. The CDR3 sequence is 16 residues long. The V segment lost 3 bases and the J segment 7 bases; nucleotides outside the gene matches: 10. From germline, CDR1 is SGHRS and CDR2 YFSETQ. Here the CDR3 reads CASSSLSRLAGHTQYF. DNA for the CDR3: TGCGCCAGCAGCTCTTTATCGCGACTAGCGGGGCATACGCAGTATTTT.

This clone was seen once. The chain employs TRBV11-2 and TRBJ1-1, with D unresolved. Trimming left V 2 bases short and J 1 base short, with 11 bases between. This CDR3 comprises 15 residues. Germline CDR1 reads SGHAT; CDR2 reads FQNNGV. The CDR3, as DNA: TGTGCCAGCAGCTTAAGCCGGGTTTCGAACACTGAAGCTTTCTTT. Translated: CASSLSRVSNTEAFF.

The chain employs TRBV27 and TRBJ2-7; no clear D. V lost 9 bases to trimming and J lost 2 bases, with 11 bases between them. The V gene's germline CDR1 is MNHEY and CDR2 SMNVEV (reference sequence). This CDR3 has 12 residues. The CDR3 loop is CASSVGTYEQYF. For the CDR3, the DNA is TGTGCCAGTTCGGTCGGTACCTACGAGCAGTACTTC.

J is TRBJ2-1 and V is TRBV5-8; 8 bases line up with TRBD2. V shed 3 bases, J shed 4 bases, and the junction held 6 bases outside the gene matches. From germline, CDR1 is SGHTS and CDR2 YDEGEE. There are 15 residues in the CDR3. CDR3 in amino acids: CASSWGLVLYNEQFF. CDR3 DNA: TGTGCCAGCAGCTGGGGACTAGTATTATACAATGAGCAGTTCTTC. Variable domain in full (rest from reference TRBV5-8 and TRBJ2-1): EAGVTQSPTHLIKTRGQQATLRCSPISGHTSVYWYQQALGLGLQFLLWYDEGEERNRGNFPPRFSGRQFPNYSSELNVNALELEDSALYLCASSWGLVLYNEQFFGPGTRLTVL.

The gene calls are TRBV13 and TRBJ2-1; no definite D call. Germline values: CDR1 PRHDT, CDR2 FYEKMQ (reference sequence). The CDR3 loop spans 13 amino acids. Trimming removed 4 bases from V and 5 bases from J, with 9 bases in between. The DNA of the CDR3 is TGTGCCAGCAGCTGGGTCCGGGACAATGAGCAGTTCTTC. The encoded protein is CASSWVRDNEQFF.

A single count supports this clone. This chain joins TRBV5-1 and TRBJ1-1, with 8 bases fitting TRBD1. The CDR3 length is 17 residues. V was clipped by 4 bases and J by 1 base; unmatched bases: 12. The germline V gene encodes CDR1 SGHRS and CDR2 YFSETQ. The CDR3 DNA sequence: TGCGCCAGCAGCCGCATTCCTGCAGGGGGCCCGAACACTGAAGCTTTCTTT. Its translation is CASSRIPAGGPNTEAFF.

This clone was counted once. The chain links TRBV29-1 to TRBJ2-5; TRBD1 is a possible D gene (7 bases). CDR3 size: 12 residues. CDR1 is SQVTM, CDR2 ANQGSEA, per germline. V was clipped by 3 bases and J by 5 bases, with 10 bases between them. CDR3 sequence (DNA): TGCAGCGTTGACCCAGGGGGGGAGACCCAGTACTTC. As protein: CSVDPGGETQYF.

The V and J genes are TRBV29-1 and TRBJ1-4; D uncertain. CDR1 SQVTM and CDR2 ANQGSEA come from the germline V gene. Trimming pared 6 bases from V and 5 bases from J, leaving 10 bases between. This CDR3 comprises 12 residues. DNA for the CDR3: TGCAGCGTGAGGGCCAAAAATGAAAAACTGTTTTTT. Encoded protein: CSVRAKNEKLFF. The variable domain in full, with the rest retrieved from reference TRBV29-1 and TRBJ1-4, is SAVISQKPSRDICQRGTSLTIQCQVDSQVTMMFWYRQQPGQSLTLIATANQGSEATYESGFVIDKFPISRPNLTFSTLTVSNMSPEDSSIYLCSVRAKNEKLFFGSGTQLSVL.

The chain links TRBV4-1 to TRBJ2-2; D is unclear. This CDR3 is 14 amino acids long. Between the trimmed V and J ends, which lost 2 bases and 7 bases, there was a span of 11 bases. Per germline, CDR1 MGHRA and CDR2 YSYEKL. DNA for the CDR3: TGCGCCAGCAGCCAACCCGGTCAGGTCGGGGAGCTGTTTTTT. Protein: CASSQPGQVGELFF.

V is TRBV15 and J is TRBJ2-7; 9 nucleotides align to TRBD1. The V segment lost 3 bases and the J segment 6 bases; nucleotides outside the gene matches: 3. The CDR3 sequence is 13 residues long. Germline CDR1 reads LNHNV; CDR2 reads YYDKDF (reference sequence). The CDR3 loop reads CATSRDRGGEQYF. CDR3 in DNA: TGTGCCACCAGCAGGGACAGGGGAGGCGAGCAGTACTTC.

The chain couples TRBV11-3 to TRBJ1-1; 9 bases map to TRBD1. The ends lost 6 bases at V and 2 bases at J; junction bases unmatched: 16. Looked up from germline, CDR1 is SGHNT and CDR2 is YENEEA. There are 18 residues in the CDR3. CDR3 sequence (DNA): TGTGCCAGCAGGCTTAGGTCTTTTGGGACAGGGACCAACACTGAAGCTTTCTTT. Protein: CASRLRSFGTGTNTEAFF.

V is TRBV27 and J is TRBJ2-4; D possibly corresponds to TRBD1 (6 bases). This CDR3 spans 17 amino acids. Trimming took off 1 base at V and 1 base at J, with 14 bases between the two ends. Per germline, CDR1 MNHEY and CDR2 SMNVEV (reference sequence). The CDR3 loop reads CASSLLGGVGAKNIQYF. Written as DNA, the CDR3 is TGTGCCAGCAGTTTATTAGGGGGAGTCGGCGCCAAAAACATTCAGTACTTC.

This clone has more than one count but fewer than ten. CDR3 DNA sequence: TGTGCCAGCAGTTTACCGGGAGGTACGCAGTATTTT. This translates into CASSLPGGTQYF. The rearrangement uses TRBV27 and TRBJ2-3; 7 bases align to TRBD2. This CDR3 has 12 amino acids. The germline CDR1 and CDR2 sequences are MNHEY and SMNVEV (reference sequence). V shed 2 bases and J 8 bases; nucleotides not matched to a gene: 1.

In nucleotides, the CDR3 is TGCGCCAGTTCAAGGATGGGACAGACAAATTCACCCCTCCACTTT. This translates into CASSRMGQTNSPLHF. V and J are TRBV10-1 and TRBJ1-6; 7 bases fit TRBD1. With 9 bases clipped from V and 7 bases from J, the junction kept 12 bases outside the gene matches. In germline, CDR1 is WNHNN, CDR2 SYGVQD (reference sequence). The CDR3 contains 15 residues.

The rearrangement links TRBV29-1 to TRBJ1-1; D is unclear. The CDR3 is made up of 11 amino acids. Per the germline V gene, CDR1 is SQVTM and CDR2 is ANQGSEA. Trimming took off 3 bases at V and 4 bases at J, with 6 bases between the two ends. The chain's CDR3 is CSVDGGTEAFF. DNA for the CDR3: TGCAGCGTTGACGGCGGCACTGAAGCTTTCTTT.

CDR3: CASSLGTLAGDEQYF. In DNA form, the CDR3 reads TGCGCCAGCAGCTTGGGTACTCTAGCGGGAGACGAGCAGTACTTC. V and J are TRBV5-1 and TRBJ2-7; 10 nucleotides align to TRBD2. Trimming took 0 bases from V and 5 from J; bases not matched to a gene: 5. Germline V gives CDR1 SGHRS, CDR2 YFSETQ. The CDR3 sequence is 15 residues long.

The V and J genes are TRBV2 and TRBJ2-1; D may be TRBD2 (6 bases). V lost 1 base and J lost 6, with 13 bases in between. The CDR3 contains 15 residues. Germline CDR1 is SNHLY and CDR2 is FYNNEI. CDR3 residues: CASSEVRGGGNEQFF. The DNA for the CDR3 is TGTGCCAGCAGTGAAGTCCGGGGAGGAGGCAATGAGCAGTTCTTC.

CDR3 amino acids: CSVALGLAGGENTGELFF. The CDR3 DNA sequence: TGCAGCGTTGCTTTGGGACTAGCGGGAGGAGAGAACACCGGGGAGCTGTTTTTT. V and J are TRBV29-1 and TRBJ2-2; TRBD2 agrees at 15 bases. The junction had 7 bases not matched to a gene; V was cut back by 4 bases and J by 1 base. CDR3 length: 18 residues. The germline V gene encodes CDR1 SQVTM and CDR2 ANQGSEA.

The rearrangement uses TRBV9 and TRBJ2-5; 8 bases match TRBD2. V gave up 0 bases and J gave up 3 bases; unmatched junction bases: 4. The CDR3 runs to 15 residues. Germline CDR1 is SGDLS and CDR2 is YYNGEE. The CDR3 is CASSVATSGKETQYF. For the CDR3, the DNA is TGTGCCAGCAGCGTAGCTACTAGCGGTAAAGAGACCCAGTACTTC.

J is TRBJ2-5 and V is TRBV12-2; whether TRBD2, the table's D call, matches the DNA was not checked. The better agreement between TRBJ2-7 and the DNA end casts doubt on the J call. TRBV12-2 is annotated as a pseudogene. CDR3 size: 16 residues. This chain's CDR3 is CASRLEEPNAGNEQYF. The CDR3, as DNA: TGTGCAAGTCGCTTAGAGGAGCCGAACGCCGGTAACGAGCAGTACTTC.

The chain joins TRBV6-6 to TRBJ1-2; D call uncertain. V was cut by 2 bases and J by 5 bases, with 12 bases left in between. The CDR3 consists of 14 residues. The V gene's germline CDR1 is MNHNY and CDR2 SVGAGI (reference sequence). CDR3 sequence reads: CASSYPVSPYGYTF. In DNA, the CDR3 is TGTGCCAGCAGTTACCCCGTCTCTCCTTATGGCTACACCTTC.

This clone was picked up one time. This chain joins TRBV28 and TRBJ1-2, with 9 nucleotides matching TRBD1. The CDR3 spans 15 residues. Trimming cost V 5 bases and J 1 base; bases outside gene matches: 5. Germline CDR1 MDHEN, CDR2 SYDVKM. DNA for the CDR3: TGTGCCAGCAGTCTCCGACAGGGGGGTAACTATGGCTACACCTTC. It yields the protein CASSLRQGGNYGYTF.

The rearrangement uses TRBV5-1 and TRBJ1-1, with D tentatively TRBD1 (6 bases). CDR1 and CDR2 from the germline V gene are SGHRS and YFSETQ. Trimming pared 0 bases from V and 12 bases from J, leaving 15 bases between. The CDR3 covers 13 residues. CDR3 region: CASSLDQGRRSFF. The CDR3 nucleotides are TGCGCCAGCAGCTTGGATCAGGGGCGCAGGTCTTTCTTT.

This chain joins TRBV25-1 and TRBJ2-1; the match to TRBD1 covers 9 bases. This CDR3 contains 14 residues. Trimming cost V 7 bases and J 2 bases; bases outside gene matches: 3. Germline values: CDR1 MGHDK, CDR2 SYGVNS. The CDR3 nucleotides read TGTGCCAGCAAAGGACAGGGGCCCTACAATGAGCAGTTCTTC. The encoded protein is CASKGQGPYNEQFF.

The chain combines TRBV29-1 with TRBJ2-7; D gene ambiguous. The germline V and J ends were trimmed by 0 bases and 2 bases, with 11 bases remaining between them. Per the germline V gene, CDR1 is SQVTM and CDR2 is ANQGSEA. This CDR3 has 14 residues. In nucleotides, the CDR3 is TGCAGCGTTGAAGAGGGCAAGGAACCCTACGAGCAGTACTTC. Its protein product is CSVEEGKEPYEQYF.

This clone came up once. The chain joins TRBV4-3 to TRBJ1-3; a weak D match, TRBD1 (5 bases). With 4 bases removed from V and 4 bases from J, the gap between germline ends came to 11 bases. Germline V gene data show CDR1 as LGHNA and CDR2 as YSLEER. CDR3 length: 14 amino acids. The CDR3 sequence: CASSRGDSGNTIYF. CDR3 nucleotide sequence: TGCGCCAGCAGCCGGGGGGACTCCGGAAACACCATATATTTT.

In nucleotides, the CDR3 is TGTGCCAGCAGCTCCCCACTGGGAGGGGGGCGCACTGAAGCTTTCTTT. Encoded protein: CASSSPLGGGRTEAFF. The chain links TRBV9 to TRBJ1-1, with TRBD1 as a possible D gene (6 bases). V lost 4 bases and J lost 4, with 20 bases in between. CDR1 and CDR2 (germline): SGDLS, YYNGEE. The CDR3 is 16 residues long.